This note documents a single T cell receptor beta chain sequence. This entry is derived from a study of blood T cell repertoires in COVID-19. Study summary: Material from acute and convalescent COVID-19 was sourced from the United States, Italy and Spain. The cDNA or gDNA used as material had been derived from T cells, B-cell-depleted T cells, or PBMCs.

Original data processing: Estimates of nucleated cell counts were drawn from the amplification of reference gene primers. Some clones are missing from TCRdb's copy, which holds only in-frame ones; the method was immunoSEQ multiplex PCR. V, J and clone size reflect that table, while D and trimming were determined from the DNA. The profile shows about 220,000 clones, approximately 83% of them singletons. This CDR3 has 12 amino acids. Germline V gene sequence: CDR1 SQVTM, CDR2 ANQGSEA. Trimming shortened V by 7 bases and J by 1 base, and 10 bases separated the two germline ends. J is TRBJ1-1 and V is TRBV29-1, with D perhaps matching TRBD1 (5 bases). This TCR derives from a woman aged 25-40 years who had recovered from COVID-19. What was sequenced was peripheral blood. CDR3 DNA sequence: TGCAGCGATGGGACTGGGAACACTGAAGCTTTCTTT. This sequence encodes CSDGTGNTEAFF.